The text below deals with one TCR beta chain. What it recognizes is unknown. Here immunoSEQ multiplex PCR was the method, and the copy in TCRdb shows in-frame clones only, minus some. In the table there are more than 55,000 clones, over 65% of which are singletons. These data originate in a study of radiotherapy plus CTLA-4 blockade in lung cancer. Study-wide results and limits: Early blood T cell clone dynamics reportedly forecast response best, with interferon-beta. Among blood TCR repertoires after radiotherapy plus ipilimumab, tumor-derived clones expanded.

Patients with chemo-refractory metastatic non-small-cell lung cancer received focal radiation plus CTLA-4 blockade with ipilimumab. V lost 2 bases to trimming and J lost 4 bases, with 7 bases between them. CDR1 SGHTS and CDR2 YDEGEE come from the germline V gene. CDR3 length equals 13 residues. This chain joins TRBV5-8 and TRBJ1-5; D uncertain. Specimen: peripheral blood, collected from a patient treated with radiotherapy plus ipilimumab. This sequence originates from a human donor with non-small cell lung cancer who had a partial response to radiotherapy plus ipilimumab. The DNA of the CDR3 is TGTGCCAGCAGCTTTGGCGGTAATCAGCCCCAGCATTTT. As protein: CASSFGGNQPQHF. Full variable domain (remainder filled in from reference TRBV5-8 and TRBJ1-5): EAGVTQSPTHLIKTRGQQATLRCSPISGHTSVYWYQQALGLGLQFLLWYDEGEERNRGNFPPRFSGRQFPNYSSELNVNALELEDSALYLCASSFGGNQPQHFGDGTRLSIL.